This paragraph covers one T cell receptor beta chain sequence. The CDR3 length is 13 residues. Germline lookup yields CDR1 GTSNPN and CDR2 SVGIG (reference sequence). V dropped 8 bases and J dropped 6; count of bases not matched to a gene: 7. These data come from a study of blood T cell repertoires in COVID-19. Study summary: T cells, B-cell-depleted T cells, or PBMCs provided the cDNA or gDNA that served as material.

Source study methods: Counts of nucleated cells, estimated from reference gene primer amplification, were obtained. Some clones are missing from TCRdb's copy, which holds only in-frame ones; the method was immunoSEQ multiplex PCR. That table furnishes V, J and clone size, whereas the DNA furnished D and trimming. Found here are fewer than 120,000 clones, 87% of them singletons; the top ten hold 4% to 5%. The genes are TRBV30 and TRBJ1-6; 7 bases agree with TRBD1. The sequence was collected from a human donor in a cohort sampled during active COVID-19. Material for sequencing was peripheral blood. The CDR3 reads CAGTRDSNSPLHF. The CDR3, as DNA: TGTGCCGGCACGAGGGACAGTAATTCACCCCTCCACTTT.